This T cell receptor beta chain was captured by sequencing in a study of control samples from healthy donors and cancer patients. The repertoire was sequenced with immunoSEQ multiplex PCR; TCRdb's copy has only in-frame clones and lacks some. The sample includes under 150,000 clones, around 87% seen only once; the top ten take 1% to 1.4%. Sequencing input: PBMCs. This TCR came from a woman aged 45 to 65 with colorectal cancer.

DNA for the CDR3: TGTGCCAGCAGTTTAACAGGGGGCGGTTGGAATGAGCAGTTCTTC. It codes for CASSLTGGGWNEQFF. The chain combines TRBV28 with TRBJ2-1; 9 bases align to TRBD1. The V gene's germline CDR1 is MDHEN and CDR2 SYDVKM. V trimming: 2 bases; J trimming: 7 bases; junction bases outside the gene matches: 6. CDR3 length equals 15 residues.